Presented here are 9 T cell receptor beta chains from one specimen sequenced in a study of human T cells and chemical hapten exposure. The time point here: pre-sensitization, week 0. Sample treatment: therapeutic diphenylcyclopropenone sensitization with weekly scalp DPC. A single record per CDR3 protein comes from TCRdb applying MiXCR to the RACE reads. The data show 350,000 to 400,000 distinct CDR3 sequences, approximately 5.1% seen once. The specimen was whole blood, collected in connection with sensitization to the hapten diphenylcyclopropenone (DPC). Receptor source: a woman aged 50 to 60 with alopecia areata. Some clones in this sample may be carry-over from other donors' samples.

This clonotype was counted only a few times. This chain uses TRBV29-1 with TRBJ2-7, with D possibly matching TRBD1 (5 bases). V was shortened by 4 bases and J by 6 bases, with 16 bases between the two germline ends. Per germline, CDR1 SQVTM and CDR2 ANQGSEA. This CDR3 is 13 amino acids long. In nucleotides, the CDR3 is TGCAGCGTTGGTCATGCCAGGGCCGTCGAGCAGTACTTC. Its translation is CSVGHARAVEQYF.

This clonotype appeared many times. This rearrangement joins TRBV29-1 to TRBJ2-7; D remains unclear. This CDR3 has 9 amino acids. Germline lookup yields CDR1 SQVTM and CDR2 ANQGSEA. V lost 7 bases and J 5 bases, leaving 6 bases between the germline ends. The CDR3 DNA reads as TGCAGCGCCCCGGACGAGCAGTACTTC. It is translated as CSAPDEQYF.

This clonotype was counted a few times. The germline gene is not matched at one end of the junction; a read error may be the cause. V and J are TRBV6-2 or TRBV6-3 and TRBJ2-4, with 14 bases that match TRBD2. The length of the CDR3 is 14 residues. Germline assignment: CDR1 MNHEY and CDR2 SVGEGT. CDR3 loop: CASNSPPGLAGVDF. The CDR3, as DNA: TGTGCCAGCAATTCACCCCCGGGACTAGCGGGGGTGGACTTC.

This clonotype was found many times. V and J are TRBV6-6 and TRBJ2-7; either TRBD1 or TRBD2 may fit D (5 bases each). This CDR3 spans 15 amino acids. V was shortened by 2 bases and J by 5 bases, with 16 bases between the two germline ends. Germline CDR1 and CDR2: MNHNY and SVGAGI (reference sequence). In DNA, the CDR3 is TGTGCCAGCAGTTACCCTCCCGGGGTAGGGGACGAGCAGTACTTC. Amino acid sequence: CASSYPPGVGDEQYF.

This clonotype was observed a handful of times. The V and J genes are TRBV12-3 or TRBV12-4 and TRBJ2-7; 9 nucleotides match TRBD2. The CDR3 runs to 14 residues. V lost 4 bases and J lost 6; bases outside the gene matches: 7. The DNA for the CDR3 is TGTGCCAGCAGTTCTGTGGCGGGAGGGAGCGAGCAGTACTTC. Encoded protein: CASSSVAGGSEQYF.

The chain recombines TRBV6-6 with TRBJ2-1, with D perhaps TRBD2 (5 bases). This CDR3 region has 13 residues. The germline gives CDR1 MNHNY, CDR2 SVGAGI (reference sequence). Deletions cut 6 bases from V and 8 bases from J, with 14 bases between. In DNA form, the CDR3 reads TGTGCCAGCAGCCTACTAGAGTTGGATGAGCAGTTCTTC. It translates to CASSLLELDEQFF.

This clonotype showed up many times. The gene calls are TRBV5-1 and TRBJ2-2, with TRBD1 matching 8 bases. V shed 0 bases, J shed 1 base, and the junction held 2 bases outside the gene matches. There are 16 residues in the CDR3. Germline CDR1 SGHRS, CDR2 YFSETQ. The CDR3 nucleotides are TGCGCCAGCAGCTTGGGAGGACAGGGGAACACCGGGGAGCTGTTTTTT. Protein sequence: CASSLGGQGNTGELFF.

This clonotype was observed at least ten times. The chain has TRBV3-1 and TRBJ2-4, with D perhaps matching TRBD2 (7 bases). Germline lookup yields CDR1 LGHDT and CDR2 YNNKEL (reference sequence). Between the trimmed V and J ends, which lost 2 bases and 2 bases, there was a span of 10 bases. This CDR3 contains 15 residues. This CDR3 is CASSQRGASKNIQYF. As DNA, the CDR3 is TGTGCCAGCAGCCAACGGGGGGCTTCCAAAAACATTCAGTACTTC.

This clonotype turned up a few times. This chain links TRBV18 with TRBJ1-2, with D perhaps TRBD1 (5 bases). The V end was cut by 3 bases, the J end by 4 bases, with 12 bases between. The CDR3 is made up of 14 amino acids. CDR1 KGHSH and CDR2 LQKENI come from the germline V gene. The DNA of the CDR3 is TGTGCCAGCTCACCGGAGGGGACCTCCTATGGCTACACCTTC. It codes for CASSPEGTSYGYTF.